This T cell receptor beta chain emerged from a study of blood T cell repertoires in COVID-19. The trim removed 10 bases at V and 5 bases at J, leaving 14 bases unmatched. Germline lookup yields CDR1 MDHEN and CDR2 SYDVKM. The CDR3 has 15 amino acids. The table came from immunoSEQ multiplex PCR; TCRdb's copy has only in-frame clones and leaves some out. The table lists about 42,000 clones, 85% of them singletons. The sequenced sample was peripheral blood. V is TRBV28 and J is TRBJ2-7, with 10 bases identical to TRBD1. This TCR was sampled from a woman in her seventies in a cohort sampled during active COVID-19. The CDR3 sequence: CATMGNRDRGDEQYF. CDR3 nucleotide sequence: TGTGCCACTATGGGCAATCGGGACAGGGGTGACGAGCAGTACTTC.